This TCR beta chain was identified during a study of T-cell memory formation after mild COVID-19. TCRdb analysed the 5' RACE reads with MiXCR anew, one entry per CDR3 protein. This table has over 130,000 distinct CDR3 sequences, 14% appearing once. Sequencing was performed on PBMCs or a T cell subset sorted from them (not recorded which). This TCR was sampled from an adult woman who had mild COVID-19 (a few samples of this study predate the infection). Cell type and time point are not known.

The CDR3 reads CASSQEPTGPNQPQHF. For the CDR3, the DNA is TGCGCCAGCAGCCAAGAACCCACAGGCCCTAATCAGCCCCAGCATTTT. V gene TRBV4-1 combines with J gene TRBJ1-5; tentatively, D is TRBD1 (5 bases). The CDR3 has 16 residues. The V end was cut by 0 bases, the J end by 4 bases, with 13 bases between. Germline V lookup: CDR1 MGHRA, CDR2 YSYEKL.